This TCR beta chain was recovered during a study of T cells after yellow fever vaccination (dated by TCRdb to between 2018 and 2021). For the study in its entirety: Libraries from fractions with low cell numbers were prepared with the SMART-Seq v4 Ultra Low Input RNA kit. To follow T-cell clones before and after both primary and booster YFV17D yellow fever vaccination, bulk TCR alpha and beta repertoires underwent longitudinal sequencing. Two healthy male donors, one aged 18 to 29 and one aged 30 to 40 years, made up the cohort. Blood was collected at multiple timepoints before and after primary and secondary immunization, and bulk PBMC replicates and cell subsets were isolated. The paper as a whole reports these results and caveats: Only a couple of donors were included in the study, so the extent to which the findings can be generalized is limited. A small fraction of clonotypes appeared in both the CD4 and CD8 compartments, likely as a result of convergent recombination. After the booster, most of the clones that had expanded following primary vaccination were detected again (approximately 96% of CD4 and roughly nine tenths of CD8), which suggests that memory was broadly maintained. FACS-sorted repertoires could contain abundant contaminating clonotypes from the bulk population, so computational filtering was required. Compared with the primary T-cell response, the secondary T-cell response was faster but weaker, reaching its peak on day 5 rather than on day 15.

Read against the paper, the sample's treatment or condition label means: live attenuated yellow fever vaccine strain. At each blood-draw timepoint, two biological replicates of bulk PBMCs were obtained. A standard Ficoll-Paque protocol was used to isolate PBMCs from peripheral blood. RNA was extracted with TriZol from bulk PBMCs, CD4 and CD8 fractions, and dextramer-positive and dextramer-negative fractions. This clonotype was detected a few times. It lacks a known antigen. No much larger clonotype is one base removed from it; base qualities were not supplied. TCR cDNA was synthesized by 5'RACE template switching, through which a universal primer site and unique molecular identifiers were introduced. Priming for cDNA synthesis came from both the TCR alpha and TCR beta constant segments. Two PCR steps were used to amplify libraries, with sample barcodes and sequencing adapters being added in the second step. Sequencing of libraries was performed on Illumina HiSeq 2500 (2x100 bp) or NovaSeq (2x150 bp). The original methods were these. Reads were demultiplexed and collapsed into UMI consensus sequences with MIGEC, and V(D)J alignment was performed with MiXCR. Vaccine-responding clonotypes were identified with edgeR using replicate PBMC samples, with FDR below 0.01 and a log2 fold change above 5 up to day 15 being required. CD4 or CD8 identity was assigned to each bulk clonotype according to whether the clonotype was present at higher abundance in the sequenced CD4 repertoire or the sequenced CD8 repertoire. Using fastp trimming at Q25 and MiXCR clonotype assembly, TCRdb reanalyzed the public sequencing data and kept in-frame beta chains. Identical CDR3 protein sequences are pooled into one entry, listed with their most common genes and DNA. The V and J calls were not made by the authors but by TCRdb's processing. This sample holds approximately 300,000 distinct CDR3 sequences; roughly 7% were observed only once. Together, the top ten hold roughly 19% of the sample.

Trimming costs V 1 base and J 5 bases, and their ends lie 4 bases apart. The germline V gene encodes CDR1 GTSNPN and CDR2 SVGIG (reference sequence). Measured from the cysteine to the phenylalanine, the CDR3 is 11 residues long. Just CDR3 DNA is preserved here, 33 bases in frame from base 1. The source material was PBMCs, sampled roughly 45 days after the first yellow fever vaccination. The sequence links TRBV30 to TRBJ2-3; the D segment cannot be called with confidence. This clonotype was sampled from a man aged 18 to 30 who received the YFV17D yellow fever vaccine. The CDR3 here reads CAWSDRDTQYF. The bases read TGTGCCTGGAGTGATAGAGATACGCAGTATTTT.